What follows are 32 T cell receptor beta chains derived from one specimen sequenced in a study of cytomegalovirus exposure and HLA in healthy donors (dated by TCRdb to the late 2010s). The library was prepared using the immunoSEQ multiplex PCR assay. A mixture of 60 forward primers for TCR Vbeta segments and 13 reverse primers for TCR Jbeta segments was used in the multiplex PCR. TCRdb limited this immuneACCESS table to in-frame rearrangements with V and J called. A share of clones is missing; checked studies link under half to unresolved V genes, and the rest is unexplained. The sample includes around 130,000 clones, with about three quarters observed a single time. Together, the top ten hold approximately 1% of the sample. Sequences were obtained from PBMCs. The source is a human donor in good health.

The chain is built from TRBV6-5 and TRBJ2-3; 7 positions match TRBD1. CDR3 size: 16 residues. The V and J ends lost 0 bases and 2 bases, in that order; junction bases with no gene match: 5. Germline V lookup: CDR1 MNHEY, CDR2 SVGAGI. The CDR3 DNA sequence: TGTGCCAGCAGTTACTCTAGGGGGCCCTACACAGATACGCAGTATTTT. Its protein is CASSYSRGPYTDTQYF.

The rearrangement links TRBV6-4 to TRBJ2-1; D possibly corresponds to TRBD2 (6 bases). The V and J ends lost 0 bases and 3 bases respectively, with 12 bases between them. This CDR3 is built from 16 residues. Germline loops: CDR1 MRHNA, CDR2 SNTAGT. The DNA for the CDR3 is TGTGCCAGCAGTGACTCCTGGTTGACTAGCTACAATGAGCAGTTCTTC. Translation: CASSDSWLTSYNEQFF.

This clone showed up just once. The chain uses TRBV2 and TRBJ2-7; 9 bases match TRBD1. Losses at the gene ends were 7 bases for V and 6 bases for J; bases not matched to a gene: 16. In germline, CDR1 is SNHLY, CDR2 FYNNEI. CDR3 length: 16 amino acids. CDR3 DNA: TGTGCCAGCACGAATGGACCGGGACAGGGTAACTCCGAGCAGTACTTC. Its protein is CASTNGPGQGNSEQYF.

The gene calls are TRBV6-5 and TRBJ1-5; D not resolved. The germline V gene encodes CDR1 MNHEY and CDR2 SVGAGI. The CDR3 runs to 12 residues. The V end was cut by 7 bases, the J end by 6 bases, with 10 bases between. Written as DNA, the CDR3 is TGTGCCAGCACCGACCCAGGTCAGCCCCAGCATTTT. Residues: CASTDPGQPQHF.

The chain recombines TRBV2 with TRBJ2-7; 7 bases match TRBD1. Germline CDR1 SNHLY, CDR2 FYNNEI. There are 13 residues in the CDR3. Losses at the gene ends were 7 bases for V and 3 bases for J; bases not matched to a gene: 6. The CDR3 DNA follows: TGTGCCAGCATCTCTCGGGACAGCTACGAGCAGTACTTC. It encodes CASISRDSYEQYF.

CDR3 sequence: CASSEVPDRGDNEQFF. The DNA of the CDR3 is TGTGCCAGCAGTGAAGTGCCGGACAGGGGAGACAATGAGCAGTTCTTC. The chain links TRBV2 to TRBJ2-1; 9 positions agree with TRBD1. The J segment lost 5 bases and the V segment lost 1 base, leaving 6 bases of the junction unmatched. Looked up from germline, CDR1 is SNHLY and CDR2 is FYNNEI. The CDR3 sequence is 16 residues long.

This clone was seen only a few times. The CDR3 protein is CASKPAGAYNEQFF. The CDR3 nucleotides are TGTGCCAGCAAGCCAGCGGGGGCCTACAATGAGCAGTTCTTC. V gene TRBV28 combines with J gene TRBJ2-1; TRBD2 matches at 8 bases. CDR3 length: 14 residues. Germline CDR1 MDHEN, CDR2 SYDVKM. J was trimmed by 2 bases and V by 7 bases; bases with no gene match: 4.

V usage is TRBV19 and J usage is TRBJ1-3; 7 nucleotides line up with TRBD1. CDR1 LNHDA and CDR2 SQIVND come from the germline V gene (reference sequence). CDR3 size: 16 residues. The V and J ends lost 6 bases and 2 bases, in that order; junction bases with no gene match: 10. The CDR3 loop is CASRPLQGMPGNTIYF. The CDR3 nucleotides read TGTGCCAGTAGGCCACTACAGGGGATGCCTGGAAACACCATATATTTT.

This clone was counted between two and nine times. V and J are TRBV4-1 and TRBJ1-1, with TRBD1 as a possible D gene (6 bases). Between the trimmed V and J ends, which lost 0 bases and 11 bases, there was a span of 22 bases. CDR3 length: 16 residues. CDR1 is MGHRA, CDR2 YSYEKL, per germline. DNA for the CDR3: TGCGCCAGCAGCCAAGAGGGCAGGGGCCTCCCAGTGAGGGCTTTCTTT. This gives the protein CASSQEGRGLPVRAFF.

The rearrangement links TRBV2 to TRBJ1-2; D might be TRBD1 (6 bases). Germline CDR1 reads SNHLY; CDR2 reads FYNNEI. This CDR3 region has 15 residues. V lost 7 bases and J lost 0, with 15 bases in between. The CDR3 reads CASKVWGTSNYGYTF. DNA for the CDR3: TGTGCCAGCAAAGTTTGGGGGACATCTAACTATGGCTACACCTTC.

A few counts support this clone. The chain links TRBV5-4 to TRBJ1-6; a possible D gene is TRBD1 (5 bases). The V and J ends lost 0 bases and 5 bases respectively, with 9 bases between them. CDR1 and CDR2 from the germline V gene are SGHNT and YYREEE (reference sequence). This CDR3 has 15 residues. The CDR3 DNA sequence: TGTGCCAGCAGCTTGGGACAGAGACATAATTCACCCCTCCACTTT. Translated, it gives CASSLGQRHNSPLHF.

The rearrangement joins TRBV29-1 to TRBJ1-6; D is uncertain. V was pared by 2 bases and J by 8 bases, with 13 bases between. The CDR3 is made up of 14 amino acids. Germline lookup yields CDR1 SQVTM and CDR2 ANQGSEA. CDR3 bases: TGCAGCGTTGAAATCTTCCTTACGGATTCACCCCTCCACTTT. Its translation is CSVEIFLTDSPLHF.

This chain joins TRBV19 and TRBJ1-2; D uncertain. V lost 3 bases and J lost 0, with 11 bases in between. Germline CDR1 LNHDA, CDR2 SQIVND (reference sequence). This CDR3 region has 15 residues. The CDR3 nucleotides are TGTGCCAGTAGTATGCTAGCCGATACTAACTATGGCTACACCTTC. Its translation is CASSMLADTNYGYTF.

The rearrangement uses TRBV7-8 and TRBJ1-1; 7 bases fit TRBD1. V shed 1 base, J shed 7 bases, and the junction held 6 bases outside the gene matches. This CDR3 spans 14 amino acids. Looked up from germline, CDR1 is SGHVS and CDR2 is FQNEAQ. The CDR3 DNA is TGTGCCAGCAGCTTAGTAGGGGGCCGGGGTGAAGCTTTCTTT. Translating it yields CASSLVGGRGEAFF.

The gene calls are TRBV4-2 and TRBJ2-2; 10 positions match TRBD2. The ends lost 0 bases at V and 3 bases at J; junction bases unmatched: 7. CDR1 is LGHNA and CDR2 is YNFKEQ in the germline V gene. CDR3 length: 18 residues. DNA of the CDR3: TGTGCCAGCAGCCAAGAATCTCTGCTAGCGGGGGACACCGGGGAGCTGTTTTTT. It is translated as CASSQESLLAGDTGELFF.

The chain joins TRBV19 to TRBJ2-2; 10 bases align to TRBD1. The CDR3 is 14 residues long. V lost 5 bases, J lost 3 bases, and 0 bases stayed unmatched. CDR1 and CDR2 (germline): LNHDA, SQIVND (reference sequence). Written as DNA, the CDR3 is TGTGCCAGTAGTGACAGGGGGCACACCGGGGAGCTGTTTTTT. Amino acid sequence: CASSDRGHTGELFF.

The CDR3 region has the DNA TGTGCCAGCAGCTTCGGTAGCGGGGGGTCCGATACGCAGTATTTT. Protein product: CASSFGSGGSDTQYF. The chain combines TRBV13 with TRBJ2-3; 10 bases fit TRBD2. V gave up 3 bases and J gave up 6 bases; unmatched junction bases: 6. The CDR3 spans 15 residues. Germline CDR1 and CDR2: PRHDT and FYEKMQ (reference sequence).

The gene calls are TRBV7-9 and TRBJ1-2, with 7 bases aligning to TRBD1. Germline CDR1 is SEHNR and CDR2 is FQNEAQ (reference sequence). The CDR3 covers 12 residues. The junction had 5 bases not matched to a gene; V was cut back by 5 bases and J by 8 bases. The CDR3 DNA reads as TGTGCCAGCAGCACCGGGACAGTCGGCTACACCTTC. Amino acid sequence: CASSTGTVGYTF. The full variable domain, completed using reference TRBV7-9 and TRBJ1-2, is DTGVSQNPRHKITKRGQNVTFRCDPISEHNRLYWYRQTLGQGPEFLTYFQNEAQLEKSRLLSDRFSAERPKGSFSTLEIQRTEQGDSAMYLCASSTGTVGYTFGSGTRLTVV.

The J gene is TRBJ2-7, the V gene TRBV6-6; perhaps TRBD1 as D (5 bases). Germline CDR1 reads MNHNY; CDR2 reads SVGAGI (reference sequence). Trimming pared 4 bases from V and 3 bases from J, leaving 7 bases between. The CDR3 consists of 12 residues. The CDR3 loop reads CASSSQGYEQYF. The CDR3 DNA is TGTGCCAGCAGTTCCCAGGGCTACGAGCAGTACTTC.

The chain uses TRBV11-2 and TRBJ1-2; D is possibly TRBD1 (5 bases). Trimming cost V 5 bases and J 3 bases, with 16 bases left between them. Germline CDR1 and CDR2: SGHAT and FQNNGV. There are 15 residues in the CDR3. The CDR3 nucleotides read TGTGCCAGCAGCCCCATCAAAGGGGCTTACTATGGCTACACCTTC. It is translated as CASSPIKGAYYGYTF.

J is TRBJ2-5 and V is TRBV5-1; 7 nucleotides align to TRBD1. The CDR3 spans 15 residues. Per germline, CDR1 SGHRS and CDR2 YFSETQ. Trimming removed 1 base from V and 7 bases from J; junction bases left unmatched: 10. The CDR3 is CASSLWAGGEGTQYF. The DNA for the CDR3 is TGCGCCAGCAGCTTGTGGGCAGGGGGTGAAGGGACCCAGTACTTC.

The genes are TRBV5-1 and TRBJ2-1, with TRBD2 identical over 8 bases. The germline V gene encodes CDR1 SGHRS and CDR2 YFSETQ. V was pared by 3 bases and J by 2 bases, with 7 bases of the junction left unmatched. This CDR3 is built from 16 residues. The CDR3 reads CASSWDGGAPYNEQFF. As DNA, the CDR3 is TGCGCCAGCAGCTGGGACGGGGGGGCCCCCTACAATGAGCAGTTCTTC.

The chain carries TRBV15 and TRBJ2-1; TRBD2 agrees at 8 bases. V trimming: 3 bases; J trimming: 8 bases; junction bases outside the gene matches: 9. The CDR3 runs to 15 residues. The germline V gene has CDR1 LNHNV and CDR2 YYDKDF (reference sequence). The CDR3 reads CATSSLGGAQDEQFF. CDR3 DNA: TGTGCCACCAGCAGCCTCGGGGGGGCCCAAGATGAGCAGTTCTTC.

J is TRBJ1-5 and V is TRBV5-5, with TRBD1 as a possible D gene (6 bases). The CDR3 has 16 residues. Germline loops: CDR1 SGHKS, CDR2 YYEKEE (reference sequence). V lost 4 bases and J 6 bases, leaving 20 bases between the germline ends. CDR3 coding DNA: TGTGCCAGCAGCCGCGGGGGCGACATGGGTCTTCAGCCCCAGCATTTT. Amino acids: CASSRGGDMGLQPQHF.

J is TRBJ2-1 and V is TRBV7-7, with D perhaps matching TRBD1 (6 bases). V lost 5 bases and J 4 bases, leaving 15 bases between the germline ends. Germline V CDR1 and CDR2: SSHAT, FNYEAQ (reference sequence). This CDR3 is 15 amino acids long. The CDR3 DNA reads as TGTGCCAGCAGCCCATTAGGGACAAATTACAATGAGCAGTTCTTC. Translated: CASSPLGTNYNEQFF.

The DNA of the CDR3 is TGTGCCAGCATGCTAGCGGCCACAGATACGCAGTATTTT. It codes for CASMLAATDTQYF. The chain joins TRBV6-5 to TRBJ2-3; 7 bases line up with TRBD2. The V gene's germline CDR1 is MNHEY and CDR2 SVGAGI. Trimming at V came to 7 bases and at J to 2 bases, leaving 3 bases not matched to a gene. This CDR3 spans 13 amino acids.

The chain combines TRBV19 with TRBJ1-4, with 7 bases aligning to TRBD1. Germline V gene sequence: CDR1 LNHDA, CDR2 SQIVND (reference sequence). Trimming removed 10 bases from V and 2 bases from J; junction bases left unmatched: 10. This CDR3 contains 15 residues. CDR3 loop: CATSWAGGTNEKLFF. The DNA of the CDR3 is TGTGCCACCTCCTGGGCAGGGGGGACTAATGAAAAACTGTTTTTT.

This clone was counted a few times. This chain links TRBV6-5 with TRBJ2-1; 7 bases fit TRBD1. The CDR3 extends over 15 amino acids. The V and J ends lost 6 bases and 0 bases, in that order; junction bases with no gene match: 5. Germline V lookup: CDR1 MNHEY, CDR2 SVGAGI. The DNA for the CDR3 is TGTGCCAGCAGCAGGACAGGCAACTCCTACAATGAGCAGTTCTTC. The encoded protein is CASSRTGNSYNEQFF.

J is TRBJ2-3 and V is TRBV2; 8 bases are a match to TRBD1. V was clipped by 4 bases and J by 4 bases; unmatched bases: 4. CDR3 size: 14 residues. The germline V gene encodes CDR1 SNHLY and CDR2 FYNNEI. Written as DNA, the CDR3 is TGTGCCAGCAGTGTAGGACAGGGCCCAGATACGCAGTATTTT. Translation: CASSVGQGPDTQYF.

This clone has just a few counts. The sample carries other DNA sequences with the same CDR3. DNA for the CDR3: TGTGCCAGCAGACTTCTCGGAGCTTATAGCAATCAGCCCCAGCATTTT. Its protein is CASRLLGAYSNQPQHF. The chain carries TRBV27 and TRBJ1-5; the D is unclear. Germline values: CDR1 MNHEY, CDR2 SMNVEV (reference sequence). The CDR3 is 16 amino acids. The V end lost 6 bases, the J end lost 0 bases, and 15 bases lay between the germline ends.

The chain couples TRBV29-1 to TRBJ1-4, with D possibly being TRBD1 (5 bases). The germline gives CDR1 SQVTM, CDR2 ANQGSEA. This CDR3 has 14 residues. Trimming pared 4 bases from V and 8 bases from J, leaving 17 bases between. This CDR3 reads CSVGPGRGSEKLFF. The CDR3 bases are TGCAGCGTTGGCCCGGGGCGCGGGAGCGAAAAACTGTTTTTT. The full variable domain, with the rest looked up from reference TRBV29-1 and TRBJ1-4, is SAVISQKPSRDICQRGTSLTIQCQVDSQVTMMFWYRQQPGQSLTLIATANQGSEATYESGFVIDKFPISRPNLTFSTLTVSNMSPEDSSIYLCSVGPGRGSEKLFFGSGTQLSVL.

This clone has a single count. V usage is TRBV5-6 and J usage is TRBJ2-7; TRBD2 matches at 8 bases. V shed 5 bases and J 4 bases; nucleotides not matched to a gene: 11. The CDR3 contains 15 residues. The germline gives CDR1 SGHDT, CDR2 YYEEEE. CDR3 nucleotides: TGTGCCAGCAGACCGGGGGGGTTGTTGGGATACGAGCAGTACTTC. Translating gives CASRPGGLLGYEQYF.